What follows describes a single T cell receptor beta chain. Its specific antigen is unknown. Base qualities are missing; no much larger clone stands one base away. Collaborating institutions collected whole blood in K2EDTA tubes following their own protocols. For TCRbeta analysis, collaborators shipped samples in one of three forms: frozen whole blood, isolated PBMCs, or DNA extracted from either of those sample types. The immunoSEQ Assay, a bias-controlled multiplex PCR, was used to amplify TCRbeta CDR3 regions from genomic DNA. Per the authors' processing: The number of nucleated cells in each sample was estimated from the amplification of reference gene primers within the assay. Sequence reads were collapsed and filtered to measure the absolute abundance of every unique TCRbeta CDR3 rearrangement. For each sample, productive Simpson clonality was calculated as the square root of Simpson's diversity index across productive rearrangements. What TCRdb holds here is the immuneACCESS table cut down to in-frame rearrangements. Part of the clones is not present; checked against another copy, under half of the missing clones reflect an unresolved V gene, and the others are unexplained. V, J and clone size derive from that table, while D and trimming were established from the DNA sequence. In all, the sample holds around 50,000 clones, and about 86% of those were seen once. The biggest ten clones account for over 2.5% of the sample.

This sample was included in a study of blood T cell repertoires in COVID-19 (dated by TCRdb to about 2020). About the study as a whole: Samples covering the acute and convalescent phases of COVID-19 were provided by collaborators in the United States, Italy and Spain. Where available, HLA class I and class II types were taken from metadata supplied by the sample provider and were not determined by assay-based typing. Deeply sampled blood TCRbeta repertoires from subjects exposed to, actively infected with, or recovered from COVID-19 were included in the dataset. A de-identified subject ID, COVID-19 status, age in years and sex were almost always included in the sample metadata. The repertoires were released in a freely available public database meant as a resource for research on the immune response to SARS-CoV-2. Samples came from the ongoing ImmuneRACE study (first 160 participants) plus 1,254 subjects from 6 global collaborators. The material from the prospective study consisted of cDNA or gDNA derived from T cells, B-cell-depleted T cells, or PBMCs.

Study-wide findings and limitations: How much clinical and demographic metadata was included differed by source and by participant, and the metadata was provided uncurated.

The origin of this receptor is a woman aged 80 or over with acute or convalescent COVID-19. The sample comprised peripheral blood.

In nucleotide form, the sequence is TGTGCCAGCAGCGCCCGACAGGTCCCCGGCGGGGAGCAGTTCTTC. It translates to CASSARQVPGGEQFF. The sequence is built from TRBV9 and TRBJ2-1; TRBD1 is a weak D gene call, 6 bases matching. Cut back by 3 bases and 10 bases, the V and J ends lie 20 bases apart. As encoded in the germline V gene, CDR1 is SGDLS while CDR2 is YYNGEE. The CDR3 covers 15 residues, taking in both the cysteine and the phenylalanine. Only CDR3 DNA remains: 45 bases, in frame from the first base. Supplemented by the reference TRBV9 and TRBJ2-1 proteins around the CDR3, the complete variable domain is DSGVTQTPKHLITATGQRVTLRCSPRSGDLSVYWYQQSLDQGLQFLIQYYNGEERAKGNILERFSAQQFPDLHSELNLSSLELGDSALYFCASSARQVPGGEQFFGPGTRLTVL.